Presented here are 18 T cell receptor beta chains from one specimen sequenced in a study of PD-1 blockade in classical Hodgkin lymphoma. The time point here: newly diagnosed, previously untreated cHL patient sample. Using immunoSEQ multiplex PCR, the repertoire was profiled, and TCRdb retains in-frame clones only, with some absent. The data hold over 60,000 clones, with 85% to 95% observed a single time. Specimen: peripheral blood mononuclear cells (PBMCs). These receptors were collected from a human donor with classical Hodgkin lymphoma.

This chain links TRBV4-1 with TRBJ1-1, with a possible D match to TRBD1 (6 bases). Germline V CDR1 and CDR2: MGHRA, YSYEKL. The CDR3 totals 16 residues. V was clipped by 2 bases and J by 3 bases, with 16 bases between them. The CDR3 spells CASSQHNRGGDTEAFF. CDR3 DNA: TGCGCCAGCAGCCAACACAACCGAGGGGGGGACACTGAAGCTTTCTTT.

The gene calls are TRBV6-5 and TRBJ1-1, with 7 positions matching TRBD1. There are 14 residues in the CDR3. The V gene end was trimmed by 6 bases and the J gene end by 0 bases; junction bases not matched to a gene: 4. Germline CDR1 is MNHEY and CDR2 is SVGAGI. Here the CDR3 DNA reads TGTGCCAGCAGCAGGGGGAGCATGAACACTGAAGCTTTCTTT. This encodes CASSRGSMNTEAFF.

The chain employs TRBV6-5 and TRBJ1-4; maybe TRBD1 (5 bases). V lost 6 bases and J 7 bases, leaving 15 bases between the germline ends. CDR1 MNHEY and CDR2 SVGAGI come from the germline V gene. The CDR3 has 14 residues. The CDR3 DNA sequence: TGTGCCAGCAGCTGGGGAGGGGTCGGTGAAAAACTGTTTTTT. Encoded protein: CASSWGGVGEKLFF.

This chain joins TRBV11-3 and TRBJ2-1; tentatively, D is TRBD2 (7 bases). CDR1 SGHNT and CDR2 YENEEA come from the germline V gene. The V end was cut by 1 base, the J end by 9 bases, with 13 bases between. This CDR3 is built from 14 residues. The CDR3 loop reads CASSLGSAGAEQFF. CDR3 sequence (DNA): TGTGCCAGCAGCTTAGGTTCGGCGGGGGCTGAGCAGTTCTTC.

The gene calls are TRBV19 and TRBJ1-1; 8 bases agree with TRBD1. This CDR3 has 17 amino acids. Trimming removed 5 bases from V and 1 base from J; junction bases left unmatched: 12. CDR1 LNHDA and CDR2 SQIVND come from the germline V gene (reference sequence). CDR3 in amino acids: CASSPALGRGPNTEAFF. CDR3 nucleotide sequence: TGTGCCAGTAGTCCTGCTTTGGGCAGGGGGCCGAACACTGAAGCTTTCTTT.

This chain links TRBV6-6 with TRBJ1-1; D not certain. This CDR3 is built from 14 residues. The V and J ends lost 5 bases and 0 bases respectively, with 10 bases between them. Germline-derived CDR1 and CDR2 are MNHNY and SVGAGI (reference sequence). The CDR3: CASSRSAVNTEAFF. In DNA form, the CDR3 reads TGTGCCAGCAGTCGGTCCGCGGTGAACACTGAAGCTTTCTTT.

The chain joins TRBV9 to TRBJ2-1; D may be TRBD2 (6 bases). The CDR3 runs to 18 residues. Trimming stripped 4 bases from V and 6 bases from J, with 26 bases between. Looked up from germline, CDR1 is SGDLS and CDR2 is YYNGEE. In nucleotides, the CDR3 is TGTGCCAGCAGCACTCCCCCCAATAGACTAGGAAGTTTCAATGAGCAGTTCTTC. It encodes CASSTPPNRLGSFNEQFF.

The chain recombines TRBV19 with TRBJ2-3; D remains ambiguous. The V end lost 7 bases, the J end lost 4 bases, and 24 bases lay between the germline ends. The CDR3 is 17 residues long. Germline values: CDR1 LNHDA, CDR2 SQIVND (reference sequence). CDR3 amino acids: CASNLDASIRYSDTQYF. CDR3 nucleotide sequence: TGTGCCAGTAATTTGGACGCCTCCATCAGGTACTCAGATACGCAGTATTTT.

The chain carries TRBV6-1 and TRBJ2-3; 7 bases are a match to TRBD1. The CDR3 is 14 amino acids. J gave up 3 bases and V 3 bases, and 3 bases lay outside the gene matches. Per the germline V gene, CDR1 is MNHNS and CDR2 is SASEGT. As DNA, the CDR3 is TGTGCCAGCAGTGAGGACAGGTTGACAGATACGCAGTATTTT. It codes for CASSEDRLTDTQYF.

In DNA form, the CDR3 reads TGCGCCAGCAGCTTGGCAGGCGACAGGCCCTACGAGCAGTACTTC. Its protein is CASSLAGDRPYEQYF. The chain links TRBV5-1 to TRBJ2-7, with a possible D match to TRBD1 (6 bases). The V end was cut by 0 bases, the J end by 2 bases, with 12 bases between. Germline V gene data show CDR1 as SGHRS and CDR2 as YFSETQ. This CDR3 contains 15 residues.

The table lists this clone with a few counts. The chain combines TRBV5-1 with TRBJ2-7; no reliable D call. Germline V gives CDR1 SGHRS, CDR2 YFSETQ. Between the trimmed V and J ends, which lost 2 bases and 3 bases, there was a span of 18 bases. The CDR3 covers 16 residues. CDR3 sequence: CASSFSPTPDLYEQYF. The DNA of the CDR3 is TGCGCCAGCAGCTTCTCCCCGACGCCGGACCTCTACGAGCAGTACTTC.

In nucleotides, the CDR3 is TGTGCCAGCAGTTTATATAGGACAGATACGCAGTATTTT. Residues: CASSLYRTDTQYF. The rearrangement links TRBV27 to TRBJ2-3; D unclear. V lost 1 base to trimming and J lost 3 bases, with 5 bases between them. Germline V gives CDR1 MNHEY, CDR2 SMNVEV (reference sequence). CDR3 length: 13 amino acids.

The V call is TRBV30, the J call TRBJ1-1; D is unclear. Germline assignment: CDR1 GTSNPN and CDR2 SVGIG (reference sequence). Trimming took off 0 bases at V and 1 base at J, with 6 bases between the two ends. The CDR3 has 13 amino acids. The CDR3 loop reads CAWSVLSNTEAFF. The DNA for the CDR3 is TGTGCCTGGAGTGTACTTTCGAACACTGAAGCTTTCTTT.

This chain's CDR3 is CSVGQFPGQGNYGYTF. The DNA for the CDR3 is TGCAGCGTGGGTCAGTTTCCGGGACAGGGGAACTATGGCTACACCTTC. V gene TRBV29-1 combines with J gene TRBJ1-2, with 10 positions matching TRBD1. CDR1 and CDR2 from the germline V gene are SQVTM and ANQGSEA. The CDR3 extends over 16 amino acids. Trimming at V came to 6 bases and at J to 2 bases, leaving 12 bases not matched to a gene. The full variable domain, with the rest looked up from reference TRBV29-1 and TRBJ1-2, is SAVISQKPSRDICQRGTSLTIQCQVDSQVTMMFWYRQQPGQSLTLIATANQGSEATYESGFVIDKFPISRPNLTFSTLTVSNMSPEDSSIYLCSVGQFPGQGNYGYTFGSGTRLTVV.

The V and J genes are TRBV5-4 and TRBJ1-4; 7 positions agree with TRBD1. CDR1 is SGHNT, CDR2 YYREEE, per germline (reference sequence). The CDR3 length is 15 residues. V trimming: 5 bases; J trimming: 2 bases; junction bases outside the gene matches: 6. CDR3 sequence (DNA): TGTGCCAGCAGTCTACAGGGGAACACTAATGAAAAACTGTTTTTT. Amino acids: CASSLQGNTNEKLFF.

The genes are TRBV2 and TRBJ2-2, with unresolved D. V was pared by 6 bases and J by 0 bases, with 11 bases between. The germline CDR1 and CDR2 sequences are SNHLY and FYNNEI. The CDR3 has 15 amino acids. CDR3 protein: CASRTVRTNTGELFF. The CDR3 nucleotides are TGTGCCAGCAGGACTGTTAGGACGAACACCGGGGAGCTGTTTTTT.

V is TRBV6-5 and J is TRBJ2-7; TRBD2 aligns across 11 bases. This CDR3 is 15 amino acids long. V was pared by 4 bases and J by 4 bases, with 6 bases of the junction left unmatched. Germline V gives CDR1 MNHEY, CDR2 SVGAGI. CDR3 residues: CASSLTSGAEYEQYF. DNA of the CDR3: TGTGCCAGCAGTTTGACTAGCGGGGCCGAATACGAGCAGTACTTC.

Written as DNA, the CDR3 is TGTGCCAGCAGTCGGGACAGCACAGATACGCAGTATTTT. Translation gives CASSRDSTDTQYF. V and J are TRBV5-4 and TRBJ2-3; D could derive from TRBD1 or TRBD2 (5 bases each). This CDR3 is 13 amino acids long. Per the germline V gene, CDR1 is SGHNT and CDR2 is YYREEE (reference sequence). V was clipped by 5 bases and J by 0 bases, with 7 bases between them.